This T cell receptor beta chain was observed in a study of blood T cells in healthy people across ages. A sample-barcoded 5' primer and a J-beta primer mix were used in a second PCR of roughly 7 to 11 cycles. MiXCR was run by TCRdb on the 5' RACE reads, yielding one entry per CDR3 protein. The table has 800,000 or so distinct CDR3 sequences, about 59% seen once; the top ten hold about a quarter. The germline V and J ends were trimmed by 10 bases and 16 bases, with 26 bases remaining between them. The germline gives CDR1 ENHRY, CDR2 SYGVKD. The CDR3 totals 14 residues. This chain joins TRBV10-3 and TRBJ1-6, with D possibly TRBD1 on 6 matching bases. The sample comprised blood. The TCR sequence derives from a man aged 30 to 39 in good health. In DNA form, the CDR3 reads TGTGCCACCTTATCGTCCTGGACAGCATATGCACTCCACTTT. Amino acid sequence: CATLSSWTAYALHF.